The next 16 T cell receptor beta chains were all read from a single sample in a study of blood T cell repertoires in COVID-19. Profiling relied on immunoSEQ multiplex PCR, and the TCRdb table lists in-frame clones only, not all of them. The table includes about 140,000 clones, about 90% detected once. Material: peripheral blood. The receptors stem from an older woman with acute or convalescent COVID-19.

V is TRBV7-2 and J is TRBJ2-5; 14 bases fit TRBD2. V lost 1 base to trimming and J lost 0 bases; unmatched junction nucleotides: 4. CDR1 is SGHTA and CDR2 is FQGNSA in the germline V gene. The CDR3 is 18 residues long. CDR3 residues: CASSLGLAGGANQETQYF. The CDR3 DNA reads TGTGCCAGCAGCTTAGGACTAGCGGGGGGGGCAAACCAAGAGACCCAGTACTTC.

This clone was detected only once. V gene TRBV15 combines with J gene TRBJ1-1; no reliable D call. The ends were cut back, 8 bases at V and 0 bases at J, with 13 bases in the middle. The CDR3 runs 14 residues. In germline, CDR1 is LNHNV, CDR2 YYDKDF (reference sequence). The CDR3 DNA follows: TGTGCCACCTCAAAAGAGTATCTGAACACTGAAGCTTTCTTT. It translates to CATSKEYLNTEAFF.

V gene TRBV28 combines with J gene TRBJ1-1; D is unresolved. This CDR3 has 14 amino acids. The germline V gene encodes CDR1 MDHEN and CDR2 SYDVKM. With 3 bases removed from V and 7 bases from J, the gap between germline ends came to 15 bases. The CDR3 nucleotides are TGTGCCAGCAGTTTTTTTACGGGATTCAGTGAAGCTTTCTTT. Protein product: CASSFFTGFSEAFF. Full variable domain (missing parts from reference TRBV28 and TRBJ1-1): DVKVTQSSRYLVKRTGEKVFLECVQDMDHENMFWYRQDPGLGLRLIYFSYDVKMKEKGDIPEGYSVSREKKERFSLILESASTNQTSMYLCASSFFTGFSEAFFGQGTRLTVV.

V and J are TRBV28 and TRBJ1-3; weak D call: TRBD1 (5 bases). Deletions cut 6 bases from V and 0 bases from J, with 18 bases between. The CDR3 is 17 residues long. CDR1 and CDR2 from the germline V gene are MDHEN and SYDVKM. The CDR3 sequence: CASSSPQGTASGNTIYF. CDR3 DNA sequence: TGTGCCAGCAGCTCCCCCCAGGGAACAGCCTCTGGAAACACCATATATTTT. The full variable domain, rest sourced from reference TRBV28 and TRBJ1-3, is DVKVTQSSRYLVKRTGEKVFLECVQDMDHENMFWYRQDPGLGLRLIYFSYDVKMKEKGDIPEGYSVSREKKERFSLILESASTNQTSMYLCASSSPQGTASGNTIYFGEGSWLTVV.

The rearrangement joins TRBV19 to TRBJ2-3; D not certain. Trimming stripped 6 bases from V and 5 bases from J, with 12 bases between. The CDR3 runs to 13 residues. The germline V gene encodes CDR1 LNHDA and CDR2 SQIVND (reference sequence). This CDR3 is CASSPLGQDTQYF. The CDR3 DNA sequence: TGTGCCAGTAGCCCACTTGGGCAAGATACGCAGTATTTT. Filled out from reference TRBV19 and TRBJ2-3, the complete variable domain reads DGGITQSPKYLFRKEGQNVTLSCEQNLNHDAMYWYRQDPGQGLRLIYYSQIVNDFQKGDIAEGYSVSREKKESFPLTVTSAQKNPTAFYLCASSPLGQDTQYFGPGTRLTVL.

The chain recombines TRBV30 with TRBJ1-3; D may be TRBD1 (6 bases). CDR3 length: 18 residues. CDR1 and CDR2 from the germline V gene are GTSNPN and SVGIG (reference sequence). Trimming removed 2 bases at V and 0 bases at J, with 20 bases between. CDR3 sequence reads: CAWSQDSPGPLSGNTIYF. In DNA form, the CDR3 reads TGTGCCTGGAGTCAGGACAGTCCCGGGCCCCTCTCTGGAAACACCATATATTTT. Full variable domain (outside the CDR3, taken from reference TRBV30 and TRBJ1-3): SQTIHQWPATLVQPVGSPLSLECTVEGTSNPNLYWYRQAAGRGLQLLFYSVGIGQISSEVPQNLSASRPQDRQFILSSKKLLLSDSGFYLCAWSQDSPGPLSGNTIYFGEGSWLTVV.

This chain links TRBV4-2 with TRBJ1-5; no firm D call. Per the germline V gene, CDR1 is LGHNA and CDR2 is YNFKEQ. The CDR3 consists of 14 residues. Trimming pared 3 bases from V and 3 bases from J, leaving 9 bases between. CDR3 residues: CASSQRANNQPQHF. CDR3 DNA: TGTGCCAGCAGCCAGCGGGCCAACAATCAGCCCCAGCATTTT.

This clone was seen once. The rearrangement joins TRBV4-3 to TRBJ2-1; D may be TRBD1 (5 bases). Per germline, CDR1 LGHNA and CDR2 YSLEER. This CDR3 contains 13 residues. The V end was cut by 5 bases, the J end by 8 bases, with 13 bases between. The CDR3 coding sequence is TGCGCCAGCAGCTACTTAGGGGCGGATGAGCAGTTCTTC. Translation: CASSYLGADEQFF.

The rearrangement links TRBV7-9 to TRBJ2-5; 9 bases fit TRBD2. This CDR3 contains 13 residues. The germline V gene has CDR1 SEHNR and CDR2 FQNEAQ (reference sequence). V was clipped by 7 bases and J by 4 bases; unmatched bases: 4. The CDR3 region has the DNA TGTGCCAGCACCCGCGGGGGGGCAGAGACCCAGTACTTC. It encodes CASTRGGAETQYF. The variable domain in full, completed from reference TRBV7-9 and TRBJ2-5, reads DTGVSQNPRHKITKRGQNVTFRCDPISEHNRLYWYRQTLGQGPEFLTYFQNEAQLEKSRLLSDRFSAERPKGSFSTLEIQRTEQGDSAMYLCASTRGGAETQYFGPGTRLLVL.

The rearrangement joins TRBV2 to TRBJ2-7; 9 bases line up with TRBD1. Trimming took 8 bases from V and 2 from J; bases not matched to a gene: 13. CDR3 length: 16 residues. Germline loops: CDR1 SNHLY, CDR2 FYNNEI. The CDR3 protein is CASQPGQGRGPYEQYF. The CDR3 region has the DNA TGTGCCAGCCAACCGGGACAGGGACGTGGGCCCTACGAGCAGTACTTC.

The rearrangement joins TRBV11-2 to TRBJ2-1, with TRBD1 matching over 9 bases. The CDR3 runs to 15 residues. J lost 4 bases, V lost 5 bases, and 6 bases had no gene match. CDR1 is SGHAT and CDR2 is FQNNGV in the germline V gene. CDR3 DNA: TGTGCCAGCAGCGACCGGGACAGGGTTTACAATGAGCAGTTCTTC. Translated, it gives CASSDRDRVYNEQFF.

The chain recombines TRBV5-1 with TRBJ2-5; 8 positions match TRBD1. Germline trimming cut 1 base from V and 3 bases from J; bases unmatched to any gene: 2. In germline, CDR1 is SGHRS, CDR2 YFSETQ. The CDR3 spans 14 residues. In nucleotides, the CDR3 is TGCGCCAGCAGCTTGTTGGGACAGGAAGAGACCCAGTACTTC. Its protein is CASSLLGQEETQYF.

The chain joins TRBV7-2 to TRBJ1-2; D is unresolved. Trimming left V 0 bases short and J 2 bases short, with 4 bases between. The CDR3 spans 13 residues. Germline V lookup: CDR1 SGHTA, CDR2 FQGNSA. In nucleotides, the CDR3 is TGTGCCAGCAGCTTAGCACAGAACTATGGCTACACCTTC. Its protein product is CASSLAQNYGYTF.

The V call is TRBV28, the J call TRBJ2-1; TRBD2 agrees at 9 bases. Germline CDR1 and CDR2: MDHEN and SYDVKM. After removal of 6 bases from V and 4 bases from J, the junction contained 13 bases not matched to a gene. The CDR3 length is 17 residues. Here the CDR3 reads CASSTPASGEPYNEQFF. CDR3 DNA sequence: TGTGCCAGCAGCACTCCGGCTAGCGGGGAACCTTACAATGAGCAGTTCTTC.

The CDR3 nucleotides read TGTGCCAGCAGCCAGGACAGGAGGAACACTGAAGCTTTCTTT. This sequence encodes CASSQDRRNTEAFF. The genes are TRBV4-2 and TRBJ1-1, with 7 bases identical to TRBD1. J was trimmed by 1 base and V by 3 bases; bases with no gene match: 2. Germline CDR1 LGHNA, CDR2 YNFKEQ. CDR3 length: 14 amino acids.

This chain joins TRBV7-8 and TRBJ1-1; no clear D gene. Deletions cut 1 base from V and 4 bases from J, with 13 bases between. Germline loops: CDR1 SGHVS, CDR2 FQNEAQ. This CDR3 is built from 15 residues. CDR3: CASSLGAGVVTEAFF. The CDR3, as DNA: TGTGCCAGCAGCTTAGGAGCCGGGGTGGTCACTGAAGCTTTCTTT.